This is a list of T cell receptor beta chains from one sample in a study of high-grade serous ovarian cancer treatment subgroups. Profiled with immunoSEQ multiplex PCR; TCRdb holds only in-frame clones, not every one. The data contain 1,500 to 2,000 clones, around 66% of them singletons. Source material: tumor tissue. The source is a human donor with high-grade serous ovarian cancer. Each CDR3 is given with its conserved first and last residue. Fields, in order: clone size, V gene, D gene, J gene, CDR3 protein, CDR3 DNA. D genes are given only for firm matches. Clone size is not always given. Where it is, it says once, few, many or a class for expanded clones.

once	TRBV5-1	TRBD2	TRBJ2-1	CASSLVTSGSGYNEQFF	TGCGCCAGCAGCTTGGTTACTAGCGGGAGTGGTTACAATGAGCAGTTCTTC
-	TRBV6-6	TRBD2	TRBJ2-7	CASSVAGGYEQYF	TGTGCCAGCTCCGTAGCGGGAGGCTACGAGCAGTACTTC
once	TRBV6-5	-	TRBJ2-2	CASSSRPGAYTGELFF	TGTGCCAGCAGTTCGCGACCGGGGGCTTACACCGGGGAGCTGTTTTTT
-	TRBV6-1	-	TRBJ1-5	CASSVQGKSNQPQHF	TGTGCCAGCAGTGTACAGGGTAAAAGTAATCAGCCCCAGCATTTT
-	TRBV30	-	TRBJ1-5	CAWSVQGTSQPQHF	TGTGCCTGGAGTGTACAAGGGACTAGTCAGCCCCAGCATTTT
-	TRBV4-1	TRBD1	TRBJ1-4	CASSQATGPNEKLFF	TGCGCCAGCAGCCAAGCGACAGGGCCTAATGAAAAACTGTTTTTT
once	TRBV19	TRBD2	TRBJ2-1	CASSRGTGRSLAGAEQFF	TGTGCCAGTAGTAGGGGGACAGGTCGTTCACTAGCGGGGGCCGAGCAGTTCTTC
-	TRBV30	-	TRBJ1-5	CAWSKAFNQPQHF	TGTGCCTGGAGTAAGGCGTTCAATCAGCCCCAGCATTTT
once	TRBV15	-	TRBJ2-2	CATSRDFLSTGELFF	TGTGCCACCAGCAGAGATTTTTTATCCACCGGGGAGCTGTTTTTT
-	TRBV10-3	TRBD1	TRBJ2-1	CAIGTGGYNEQFF	TGTGCCATCGGGACAGGGGGGTACAATGAGCAGTTCTTC
-	TRBV20-1	-	TRBJ2-7	CSAISSYEQYF	TGCAGTGCTATCAGTTCCTACGAGCAGTACTTC
-	TRBV27	TRBD2	TRBJ2-7	CASDREASGTSPPTYEQYF	TGTGCCAGCGACAGAGAGGCTAGCGGGACTTCACCTCCAACCTACGAGCAGTACTTC
-	TRBV27	-	TRBJ2-7	CASSLSGRTTFYEQYF	TGTGCCAGCAGTTTATCGGGCAGGACGACTTTCTACGAGCAGTACTTC
few	TRBV5-4	-	TRBJ1-4	CASSSNRNVNEKLFF	TGTGCCAGCAGCTCCAACAGGAACGTTAATGAAAAACTGTTTTTT
once	TRBV6-6	-	TRBJ1-2	CASSHTTDAYGYTF	TGTGCCAGCAGCCACACGACAGACGCCTATGGCTACACCTTC
few	TRBV6-1	-	TRBJ2-1	CASIGRDWNEQFF	TGTGCCAGCATAGGGCGGGATTGGAATGAGCAGTTCTTC
-	TRBV5-1	TRBD2	TRBJ2-1	CASSFGGSVFDEQFF	TGCGCCAGCAGCTTTGGCGGGAGTGTTTTCGATGAGCAGTTCTTC
once	TRBV7-9	-	TRBJ2-7	CASSFPAALTSYEQYF	TGTGCCAGCAGCTTTCCAGCAGCCCTCACTTCCTACGAGCAGTACTTC
-	TRBV6-1	-	TRBJ2-2	CASEKGPNTGELFF	TGTGCCAGCGAGAAGGGCCCGAACACCGGGGAGCTGTTTTTT
-	TRBV19	-	TRBJ1-2	CASSWPAQPASYGYTF	TGTGCCAGTAGTTGGCCAGCCCAACCTGCTAGCTATGGCTACACCTTC
few	TRBV9	-	TRBJ2-1	CASALGDYNEQFF	TGTGCCAGCGCCTTGGGGGACTACAATGAGCAGTTCTTC
few	TRBV12-2	-	TRBJ1-6	CASRLARPVSGDF	TGTGCAAGTCGCTTAGCGCGTCCGGTTTCGGGCGACTTT
few	TRBV7-9	-	TRBJ2-7	CASSLQGYEQYF	TGTGCCAGCAGCTTACAGGGCTACGAGCAGTACTTC
few	TRBV7-9	-	TRBJ1-1	CASSPTGRNTEAFF	TGTGCCAGCAGCCCGACGGGGAGGAACACTGAAGCTTTCTTT
-	TRBV27	TRBD1	TRBJ2-5	CASSRGQVLKETQYF	TGTGCCAGCAGTAGGGGACAGGTCCTGAAAGAGACCCAGTACTTC
-	TRBV10-2	TRBD2	TRBJ2-7	CASSDGTSGGHEQYF	TGCGCCAGCAGTGACGGGACTAGCGGGGGTCACGAGCAGTACTTC